This is a list of T cell receptor beta chains from one sample in a study of T cells in Graves' hyperthyroidism and ophthalmopathy. TCRdb ran MiXCR on the multiplex PCR reads and lists one entry per CDR3 protein. The repertoire includes about 530,000 distinct CDR3 sequences, about 15% of them detected once, and approximately 16% sits in the top ten. The specimen sequenced was blood. The receptors shown here come from a woman in her late teens or twenties with Graves' ophthalmopathy. The CDR3 runs from the conserved cysteine through the conserved F or W. Each record gives: D gene, V gene, J gene, clone size, CDR3 protein, CDR3 DNA. D genes are given only for firm matches. Not every row has a clone size; where given, it reads once, few, many or a size class.

d_call: -
v_call: TRBV11-1
j_call: TRBJ2-5
clone_size: -
cdr3_aa: CASSRRDGQETQYF
cdr3_nt: TGTGCCAGCAGCCGCCGGGACGGCCAAGAGACCCAGTACTTC

d_call: TRBD2
v_call: TRBV28
j_call: TRBJ2-7
clone_size: many
cdr3_aa: CASSLSSGTYEQYF
cdr3_nt: TGTGCCAGCAGTTTAAGTAGCGGGACCTACGAGCAGTACTTC

d_call: -
v_call: TRBV7-3
j_call: TRBJ2-3
clone_size: many
cdr3_aa: CASSPNGAGGTDTQYF
cdr3_nt: TGTGCCAGCAGCCCTAACGGGGCAGGGGGCACAGATACGCAGTATTTT

d_call: -
v_call: TRBV28
j_call: TRBJ2-1
clone_size: many
cdr3_aa: CASRAPNEQFF
cdr3_nt: TGTGCCAGCAGGGCCCCCAATGAGCAGTTCTTC

d_call: -
v_call: TRBV28
j_call: TRBJ1-3
clone_size: once
cdr3_aa: CASSTSGSGNTIYF
cdr3_nt: TGTGCCAGCAGCACCTCCGGGTCCGGAAACACCATATATTTT

d_call: -
v_call: TRBV10-3
j_call: TRBJ1-2
clone_size: many
cdr3_aa: CAISESLAALPYGYTF
cdr3_nt: TGTGCCATCAGTGAGTCCCTGGCCGCACTCCCATATGGCTACACCTTC

d_call: -
v_call: TRBV2
j_call: TRBJ2-3
clone_size: many
cdr3_aa: CASTSGINTDTQYF
cdr3_nt: TGTGCCAGCACCTCTGGAATTAACACAGATACGCAGTATTTT

d_call: -
v_call: TRBV9
j_call: TRBJ1-1
clone_size: -
cdr3_aa: CASSVSGQNTEAFF
cdr3_nt: TGTGCCAGCAGCGTATCCGGGCAGAACACTGAAGCTTTCTTT

d_call: -
v_call: TRBV29-1
j_call: TRBJ2-7
clone_size: -
cdr3_aa: CSVVGRLVYEQYF
cdr3_nt: TGCAGCGTTGTCGGCAGGCTAGTCTACGAGCAGTACTTC

d_call: TRBD2
v_call: TRBV6-2/TRBV6-3
j_call: TRBJ2-1
clone_size: many
cdr3_aa: CASSPIAGGVDEQFF
cdr3_nt: TGTGCCAGCAGTCCTATAGCGGGAGGGGTGGATGAGCAGTTCTTC

d_call: TRBD2
v_call: TRBV29-1
j_call: TRBJ2-1
clone_size: many
cdr3_aa: CSVGRRLAGVGNEQFF
cdr3_nt: TGCAGCGTTGGCCGAAGACTAGCGGGAGTTGGTAATGAGCAGTTCTTC

d_call: TRBD1
v_call: TRBV7-9
j_call: TRBJ2-3
clone_size: many
cdr3_aa: CASSPRTGERDTQYF
cdr3_nt: TGTGCCAGCAGCCCACGGACAGGGGAGAGAGATACGCAGTATTTT

d_call: -
v_call: TRBV2
j_call: TRBJ1-4
clone_size: -
cdr3_aa: CASTPHGTTEKLFF
cdr3_nt: TGTGCCAGCACTCCCCACGGCACGACCGAAAAACTGTTTTTT

d_call: -
v_call: TRBV3-1
j_call: TRBJ2-5
clone_size: few
cdr3_aa: CASSVRDFIGETQYF
cdr3_nt: TGTGCCAGCAGCGTCCGGGACTTTATCGGGGAGACCCAGTACTTC

d_call: -
v_call: TRBV5-1
j_call: TRBJ1-6
clone_size: many
cdr3_aa: CASSLDRTANSPLHF
cdr3_nt: TGCGCCAGCAGCTTGGACAGGACCGCTAATTCACCCCTCCACTTT

d_call: -
v_call: TRBV12-3/TRBV12-4
j_call: TRBJ2-3
clone_size: -
cdr3_aa: CASSLRNSRADTQYF
cdr3_nt: TGTGCCAGCAGTTTAAGGAATAGCCGCGCAGATACGCAGTATTTT

d_call: TRBD1
v_call: TRBV6-1
j_call: TRBJ2-2
clone_size: -
cdr3_aa: CASRHSRDRRNTGELFF
cdr3_nt: TGTGCCAGCAGACATAGCCGGGACAGGAGGAACACCGGGGAGCTGTTTTTT

d_call: -
v_call: TRBV19
j_call: TRBJ1-5
clone_size: many
cdr3_aa: CASSPAHRGNQPQHF
cdr3_nt: TGTGCCAGTAGCCCGGCCCACAGGGGCAATCAGCCCCAGCATTTT

d_call: -
v_call: TRBV28
j_call: TRBJ2-7
clone_size: many
cdr3_aa: CASSLREGYEQYF
cdr3_nt: TGTGCCAGCAGTTTACGGGAAGGTTACGAGCAGTACTTC

d_call: -
v_call: TRBV4-2
j_call: TRBJ1-1
clone_size: -
cdr3_aa: CASSLGDHTEAFF
cdr3_nt: TGTGCCAGCAGCCTGGGAGATCACACTGAAGCTTTCTTT

d_call: -
v_call: TRBV20-1
j_call: TRBJ2-5
clone_size: many
cdr3_aa: CSARDGEGAHQETQYF
cdr3_nt: TGCAGTGCTAGAGATGGGGAAGGGGCCCACCAAGAGACCCAGTACTTC

d_call: -
v_call: TRBV30
j_call: TRBJ1-6
clone_size: many
cdr3_aa: CAWSANSPLHF
cdr3_nt: TGTGCCTGGAGTGCTAATTCACCCCTCCACTTT

d_call: -
v_call: TRBV9
j_call: TRBJ2-7
clone_size: -
cdr3_aa: CASSVEEGYEQYF
cdr3_nt: TGTGCCAGCAGCGTAGAAGAGGGCTACGAGCAGTACTTC

d_call: -
v_call: TRBV6-1
j_call: TRBJ1-3
clone_size: few
cdr3_aa: CASSPGLGNTIYF
cdr3_nt: TGTGCCAGCAGTCCGGGCCTCGGAAACACCATATATTTT

d_call: -
v_call: TRBV14
j_call: TRBJ2-7
clone_size: -
cdr3_aa: CASSQDGGPFYEQYF
cdr3_nt: TGTGCCAGCAGCCAAGACGGCGGACCCTTCTACGAGCAGTACTTC

d_call: -
v_call: TRBV3-1
j_call: TRBJ1-2
clone_size: many
cdr3_aa: CASSQRDGYYGYTF
cdr3_nt: TGTGCCAGCAGCCAGAGGGACGGCTACTATGGCTACACCTTC

d_call: -
v_call: TRBV10-3
j_call: TRBJ2-1
clone_size: -
cdr3_aa: CAISGRADEQFF
cdr3_nt: TGTGCCATCAGTGGAAGGGCGGATGAGCAGTTCTTC

d_call: -
v_call: TRBV6-1
j_call: TRBJ1-1
clone_size: many
cdr3_aa: CASNWGNTEAFF
cdr3_nt: TGTGCCAGCAATTGGGGGAACACTGAAGCTTTCTTT

d_call: -
v_call: TRBV5-1
j_call: TRBJ2-1
clone_size: many
cdr3_aa: CASSLYSYNEQFF
cdr3_nt: TGCGCCAGCAGCTTGTATTCCTACAATGAGCAGTTCTTC